Listed below are T cell receptor beta chains from one sample, sequenced in a study of blood T cell repertoires in COVID-19. Assay used: immunoSEQ multiplex PCR; TCRdb lists only in-frame clones, some missing. The sample lists 250,000 to 350,000 clones; about 88% were seen once. Sequenced input: peripheral blood. The origin of the receptors is a woman aged 55-69 years with acute or convalescent COVID-19. Both conserved end residues are part of each CDR3. D genes are given only for firm matches. Part of the rows lack a size; the others show once, few, many or a class for expanded clones.

>TRBD2|TRBV19|TRBJ2-1|NA
CASSTSGGARDEQFF
TGTGCCAGTAGTACTAGCGGGGGGGCCAGGGATGAGCAGTTCTTC
>TRBD1|TRBV3-1/TRBV3-2|TRBJ2-7|NA
CASSQRQGYEQYF
TGTGCCAGCAGCCAGAGACAGGGGTACGAGCAGTACTTC
>TRBD2|TRBV28|TRBJ2-1|NA
CASSILAGGSYNEQFF
TGTGCCAGCAGTATCCTAGCGGGGGGTTCCTACAATGAGCAGTTCTTC
>TRBD1|TRBV14|TRBJ1-1|NA
CASSQDHRTGPNTEAFF
TGTGCCAGCAGCCAAGATCACCGGACAGGGCCTAACACTGAAGCTTTCTTT
>TRBD1|TRBV18|TRBJ1-2|NA
CASSPQPGQGVGYTF
TGTGCCAGCTCACCACAGCCGGGACAGGGTGTTGGCTACACCTTC
>NA|TRBV3-1/TRBV3-2|TRBJ2-7|NA
CASSQEIVRQGSSYEQYF
TGTGCCAGCAGCCAAGAAATAGTTAGGCAGGGGAGCTCCTACGAGCAGTACTTC
>NA|TRBV4-2|TRBJ2-7|NA
CASSQDPAGSYEQYF
TGTGCCAGCAGCCAAGATCCAGCGGGCTCCTACGAGCAGTACTTC
>NA|TRBV29-1|TRBJ2-1|NA
CSVPGSYNEQFF
TGCAGCGTTCCGGGGTCCTACAATGAGCAGTTCTTC
>NA|TRBV5-6|TRBJ1-2|NA
CASSLASGLGGYTF
TGTGCCAGCAGCTTGGCCTCGGGGTTAGGCGGCTACACCTTC
>NA|TRBV19|TRBJ1-2|NA
CASSIREDYGYTF
TGTGCCAGTAGTATACGGGAGGACTATGGCTACACCTTC
>NA|TRBV5-4|TRBJ1-2|NA
CASSLEGNYGYTF
TGTGCCAGCAGCCTAGAAGGTAACTATGGCTACACCTTC
>TRBD2|TRBV5-4|TRBJ2-1|NA
CASSYRTSGHNEQFF
TGTGCCAGCAGTTACCGGACTAGCGGGCATAATGAGCAGTTCTTC
>TRBD2|TRBV30|TRBJ2-1|NA
CAWAQGLAGGADEQFF
TGTGCCTGGGCCCAGGGTCTAGCGGGAGGGGCGGATGAGCAGTTCTTC
>NA|TRBV30|TRBJ2-1|NA
CAWSGWESSYNEQFF
TGTGCCTGGAGTGGCTGGGAGAGCTCCTACAATGAGCAGTTCTTC
>TRBD2|TRBV10-2|TRBJ2-7|NA
CASSEPSGGAYEQYF
TGCGCCAGCAGTGAACCGAGCGGGGGGGCCTACGAGCAGTACTTC
>NA|TRBV11-3|TRBJ1-4|NA
CASSLSGGTNEKLFF
TGTGCCAGCAGCTTGAGCGGGGGGACTAATGAAAAACTGTTTTTT
>NA|TRBV2|TRBJ1-2|once
CASTGGSINYGYTF
TGTGCCAGCACGGGGGGCAGTATCAACTATGGCTACACCTTC
>NA|TRBV7-2|TRBJ1-2|NA
CASSSGLGGYQPWGF
TGTGCCAGCAGCTCCGGGTTGGGGGGGTATCAGCCCTGGGGCTTC
>NA|TRBV5-1|TRBJ2-7|NA
CASSPRQATSYEQYF
TGCGCCAGCAGCCCGAGACAGGCTACCTCCTACGAGCAGTACTTC
>TRBD1|TRBV7-2|TRBJ1-2|NA
CASSLSGTDNGYTF
TGTGCCAGCAGCTTATCCGGGACAGACAATGGCTACACCTTC
>NA|TRBV5-4|TRBJ1-2|NA
CATRTSANYGYTF
TGTGCCACTAGAACCTCCGCTAACTATGGCTACACCTTC
>TRBD1|TRBV3-1/TRBV3-2|TRBJ2-7|once
CASSQGTGGPYEQYF
TGTGCCAGCAGCCAAGGGACAGGGGGCCCATACGAGCAGTACTTC
>NA|TRBV6-6|TRBJ1-2|NA
CASSYPQAGYTF
TGTGCCAGCAGTTATCCACAGGCAGGCTACACCTTC
>TRBD1|TRBV5-6|TRBJ2-1|NA
CASSSTGGPTIVNEQFF
TGTGCCAGCAGTTCGACAGGGGGCCCAACAATCGTAAATGAGCAGTTCTTC
>NA|TRBV20-1|TRBJ1-2|NA
CSARADGYTF
TGCAGTGCTAGAGCGGATGGCTACACCTTC
>NA|TRBV6-4|TRBJ1-2|NA
CASTNSTGSTFLKGYTF
TGTGCCAGCACCAATTCGACAGGTTCGACTTTTCTGAAGGGCTACACCTTC
>NA|TRBV18|TRBJ2-2|NA
CASSPTEAGELFF
TGTGCCAGCTCACCAACGGAGGCCGGGGAGCTGTTTTTT
>TRBD1|TRBV18|TRBJ2-6|NA
CASSPLRGRGIPGANVLTF
TGTGCCAGCTCACCTTTACGTGGCAGGGGGATTCCTGGGGCCAACGTCCTGACTTTC
>TRBD1|TRBV28|TRBJ1-2|NA
CASSPRRATGDYGYTF
TGTGCCAGCAGTCCACGGAGAGCGACAGGGGACTATGGCTACACCTTC
>TRBD1|TRBV2|TRBJ1-6|NA
CASRGQGSPLHF
TGTGCCAGCAGGGGACAGGGTTCACCCCTCCACTTT
>TRBD1|TRBV24-1|TRBJ1-4|once
CAAGTGDNEKLFF
TGTGCCGCCGGGACAGGGGATAATGAAAAACTGTTTTTT
>TRBD1|TRBV10-2|TRBJ1-2|NA
CASSESYRTGHGYTF
TGCGCCAGCAGTGAGTCCTATCGGACAGGTCATGGCTACACCTTC
>TRBD1|TRBV7-3|TRBJ2-6|NA
CATGQGTAGANVLTF
TGTGCCACTGGACAGGGGACTGCTGGGGCCAACGTCCTGACTTTC
>NA|TRBV2|TRBJ2-7|NA
CASSQDTRASYEQYF
TGTGCCAGCAGTCAGGACACACGAGCCTCCTACGAGCAGTACTTC
>TRBD1|TRBV28|TRBJ1-4|NA
CASSLRDRVYEKLFF
TGTGCCAGCAGTCTTCGGGACAGGGTGTATGAAAAACTGTTTTTT
>TRBD2|TRBV5-4|TRBJ2-4|NA
CASSLAFGSGTIAKNIQYF
TGTGCCAGCAGCTTGGCCTTCGGTAGCGGGACTATAGCCAAAAACATTCAGTACTTC
>NA|TRBV11-2|TRBJ2-7|NA
CASSLVAGNYEQYF
TGTGCCAGCAGCTTAGTGGCGGGAAACTACGAGCAGTACTTC
>TRBD1|TRBV6-5|TRBJ1-2|NA
CASSYSRTGNGYTF
TGTGCCAGCAGTTATTCACGGACAGGGAACGGCTACACCTTC
>NA|TRBV28|TRBJ2-7|NA
CASSSTGKAQYF
TGTGCCAGCAGTTCAACAGGGAAGGCGCAGTACTTC
>NA|TRBV27|TRBJ2-2|NA
CASSFAGIGTGELFF
TGTGCCAGCAGTTTCGCGGGAATAGGCACCGGGGAGCTGTTTTTT
>NA|TRBV28|TRBJ1-5|NA
CAIAKRPGGNQPQHF
TGTGCCATCGCCAAAAGACCCGGGGGCAATCAGCCCCAGCATTTT
>NA|TRBV6-1|TRBJ1-3|NA
CASSEVSSGNTIYF
TGTGCCAGCAGTGAGGTCAGCTCTGGAAACACCATATATTTT
>NA|TRBV2|TRBJ2-1|NA
CASIGALGTRREGLEQFF
TGTGCCAGCATTGGAGCTTTGGGTACACGACGAGAGGGATTGGAGCAGTTCTTC
>NA|TRBV30|TRBJ1-1|NA
CAWSYQENTEAFF
TGTGCCTGGAGTTATCAGGAGAACACTGAAGCTTTCTTT
>TRBD1|TRBV7-9|TRBJ1-4|NA
CASSQDRENEKLFF
TGTGCCAGCAGCCAGGACAGGGAAAATGAAAAACTGTTTTTT
>NA|TRBV5-8|TRBJ1-6|NA
CASSLGSSSYNSPLHF
TGTGCCAGCAGCTTGGGGTCGAGCTCCTATAATTCACCCCTCCACTTT
>TRBD2|TRBV7-2|TRBJ2-7|NA
CASRSRLAGTYEQYF
TGTGCCAGCAGATCCAGACTAGCGGGTACCTACGAGCAGTACTTC
>TRBD1|TRBV4-1|TRBJ1-4|NA
CASSTPRQTGGSEKLFF
TGCGCCAGCAGCACCCCTCGGCAGACAGGGGGCTCTGAAAAACTGTTTTTT
>TRBD2|TRBV5-4|TRBJ2-3|NA
CASSSATGTSGGYTQYF
TGTGCCAGCAGCTCGGCGACTGGGACTAGCGGGGGGTACACGCAGTATTTT